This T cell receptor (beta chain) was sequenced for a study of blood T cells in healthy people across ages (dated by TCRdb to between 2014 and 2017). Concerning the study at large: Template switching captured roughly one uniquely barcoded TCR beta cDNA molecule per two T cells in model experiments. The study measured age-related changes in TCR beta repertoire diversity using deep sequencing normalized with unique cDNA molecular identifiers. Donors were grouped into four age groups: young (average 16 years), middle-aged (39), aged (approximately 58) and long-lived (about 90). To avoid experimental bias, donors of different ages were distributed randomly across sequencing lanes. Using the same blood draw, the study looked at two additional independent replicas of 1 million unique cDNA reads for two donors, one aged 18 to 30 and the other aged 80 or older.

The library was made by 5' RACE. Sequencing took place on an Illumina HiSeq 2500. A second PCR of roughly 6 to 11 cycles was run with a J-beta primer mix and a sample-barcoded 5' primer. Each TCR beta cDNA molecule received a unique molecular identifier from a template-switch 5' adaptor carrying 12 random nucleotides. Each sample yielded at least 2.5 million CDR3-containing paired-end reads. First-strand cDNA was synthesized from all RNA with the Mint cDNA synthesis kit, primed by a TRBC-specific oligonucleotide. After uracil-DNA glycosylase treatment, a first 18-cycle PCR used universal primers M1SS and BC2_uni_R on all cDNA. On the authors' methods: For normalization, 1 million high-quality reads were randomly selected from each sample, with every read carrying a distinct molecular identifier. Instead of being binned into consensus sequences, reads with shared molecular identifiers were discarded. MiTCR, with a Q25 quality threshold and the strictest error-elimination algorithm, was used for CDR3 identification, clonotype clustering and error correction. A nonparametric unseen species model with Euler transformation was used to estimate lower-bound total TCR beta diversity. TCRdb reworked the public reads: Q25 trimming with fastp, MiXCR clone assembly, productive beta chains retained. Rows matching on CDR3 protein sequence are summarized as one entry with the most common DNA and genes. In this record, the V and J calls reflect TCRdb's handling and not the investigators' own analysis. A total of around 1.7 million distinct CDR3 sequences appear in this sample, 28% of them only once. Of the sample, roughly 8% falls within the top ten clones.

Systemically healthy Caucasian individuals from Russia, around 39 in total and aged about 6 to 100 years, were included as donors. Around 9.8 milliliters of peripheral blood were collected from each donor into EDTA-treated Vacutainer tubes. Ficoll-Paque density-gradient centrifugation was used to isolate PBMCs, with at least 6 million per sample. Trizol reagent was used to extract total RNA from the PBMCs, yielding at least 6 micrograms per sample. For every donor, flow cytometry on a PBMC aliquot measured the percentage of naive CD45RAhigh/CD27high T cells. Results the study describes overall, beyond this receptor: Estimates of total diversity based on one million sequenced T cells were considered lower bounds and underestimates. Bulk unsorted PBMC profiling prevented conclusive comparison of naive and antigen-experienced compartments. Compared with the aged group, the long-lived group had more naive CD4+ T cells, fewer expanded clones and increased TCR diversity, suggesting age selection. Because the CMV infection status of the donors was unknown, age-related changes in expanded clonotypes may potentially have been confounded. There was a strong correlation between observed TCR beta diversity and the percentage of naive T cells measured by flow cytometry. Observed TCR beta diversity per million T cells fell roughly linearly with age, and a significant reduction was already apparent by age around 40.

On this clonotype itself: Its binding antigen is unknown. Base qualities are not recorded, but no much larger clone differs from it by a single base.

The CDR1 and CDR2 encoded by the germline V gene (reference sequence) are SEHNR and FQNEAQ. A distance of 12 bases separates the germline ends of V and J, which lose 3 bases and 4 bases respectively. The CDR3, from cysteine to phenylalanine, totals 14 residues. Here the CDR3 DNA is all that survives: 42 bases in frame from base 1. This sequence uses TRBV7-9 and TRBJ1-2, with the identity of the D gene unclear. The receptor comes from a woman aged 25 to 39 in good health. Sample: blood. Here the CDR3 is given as CASSFTAGSYGYTF. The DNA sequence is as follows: TGTGCCAGCAGCTTTACAGCCGGGTCCTATGGCTACACCTTC.